Below are 28 T cell receptor beta chains sequenced from a single sample in a study of blood T cell repertoires in COVID-19. Generated by immunoSEQ multiplex PCR, the TCRdb table keeps only in-frame clones and is missing some. Of under 300,000 clones listed, just over 90% are singletons. Material for sequencing was PBMCs or T cells enriched from blood (not recorded which). These receptors all stem from a woman aged 40 to 50 with acute COVID-19.

The chain combines TRBV19 with TRBJ1-2, with 7 bases lining up with TRBD1. CDR1 is LNHDA and CDR2 is SQIVND in the germline V gene (reference sequence). The junction had 14 bases not matched to a gene; V was cut back by 6 bases and J by 4 bases. The CDR3 loop spans 16 amino acids. Here the CDR3 DNA reads TGTGCCAGTAGAACGACCCCGGGACAGCGGACCTATGGCTACACCTTC. Residues: CASRTTPGQRTYGYTF.

The V call is TRBV4-1, the J call TRBJ2-7; 10 nucleotides line up with TRBD2. This CDR3 spans 14 amino acids. Germline V gene data show CDR1 as MGHRA and CDR2 as YSYEKL. J was trimmed by 5 bases and V by 4 bases; bases with no gene match: 5. CDR3 sequence (DNA): TGCGCCAGCAGCCCCCACGGGACTAGCGACGAGCAGTACTTC. This encodes CASSPHGTSDEQYF.

The J gene is TRBJ1-5, the V gene TRBV2; D not resolved. The CDR3 runs to 14 residues. Germline assignment: CDR1 SNHLY and CDR2 FYNNEI. V shed 2 bases and J shed 4 bases, with 9 bases lying between them. CDR3: CASSERLANQPQHF. CDR3 nucleotide sequence: TGTGCCAGCAGTGAACGGTTAGCAAATCAGCCCCAGCATTTT.

The chain uses TRBV5-1 and TRBJ1-1; 9 positions match TRBD1. The CDR3 loop spans 14 amino acids. The junction had 8 bases not matched to a gene; V was cut back by 4 bases and J by 7 bases. The germline V gene encodes CDR1 SGHRS and CDR2 YFSETQ. The CDR3 sequence is CASSVGGQGSEAFF. The CDR3 DNA reads TGCGCCAGCAGCGTGGGGGGACAGGGAAGTGAAGCTTTCTTT. Combining the CDR3 with reference TRBV5-1 and TRBJ1-1 gives the whole variable domain KAGVTQTPRYLIKTRGQQVTLSCSPISGHRSVSWYQQTPGQGLQFLFEYFSETQRNKGNFPGRFSGRQFSNSRSEMNVSTLELGDSALYLCASSVGGQGSEAFFGQGTRLTVV.

This clone was observed a few times. The rearrangement uses TRBV6-5 and TRBJ2-7; the match to TRBD2 covers 12 bases. The CDR3 extends over 15 amino acids. Germline trimming cut 5 bases from V and 5 bases from J; bases unmatched to any gene: 7. The V gene's germline CDR1 is MNHEY and CDR2 SVGAGI. The CDR3 loop reads CASSTTSGGIDEQYF. In DNA, the CDR3 is TGTGCCAGCAGTACCACTAGCGGGGGGATTGACGAGCAGTACTTC.

The chain joins TRBV2 to TRBJ2-7; possible D gene TRBD2, 6 bases. The germline V and J ends were trimmed by 11 bases and 7 bases, with 21 bases remaining between them. The CDR3 contains 13 residues. Germline V CDR1 and CDR2: SNHLY, FYNNEI. The DNA of the CDR3 is TGTGCCGGCGAGGACCGGACTAAAGGGGAGCAGTACTTC. It yields the protein CAGEDRTKGEQYF.

V gene TRBV7-2 combines with J gene TRBJ2-7, with TRBD2 matching over 10 bases. Trimming removed 5 bases from V and 1 base from J; junction bases left unmatched: 2. CDR1 and CDR2 from the germline V gene are SGHTA and FQGNSA. The CDR3 is made up of 14 amino acids. The CDR3 reads CASSRTSGSYEQYF. The CDR3 nucleotides are TGTGCCAGCAGCCGGACTAGCGGATCCTACGAGCAGTACTTC.

The V call is TRBV7-8, the J call TRBJ1-1, with TRBD1 as a possible D gene (6 bases). This CDR3 comprises 12 residues. Germline CDR1 is SGHVS and CDR2 is FQNEAQ. Trimming took off 2 bases at V and 7 bases at J, with 8 bases between the two ends. The CDR3 sequence: CASSLTGFEAFF. The CDR3 DNA reads TGTGCCAGCAGCTTAACAGGGTTTGAAGCTTTCTTT.

The chain couples TRBV28 to TRBJ2-3; 14 bases agree with TRBD2. Trimming at V came to 5 bases and at J to 6 bases, leaving 13 bases not matched to a gene. CDR3 size: 18 residues. Germline CDR1 MDHEN, CDR2 SYDVKM. CDR3 nucleotides: TGTGCCAGCAGTACCCCTGGACTAGCGGGAGGTCGGGGGGATACGCAGTATTTT. Translating it yields CASSTPGLAGGRGDTQYF.

This chain uses TRBV18 with TRBJ1-1; maybe TRBD1 (6 bases). This CDR3 contains 16 residues. Trimming took 2 bases from V and 2 from J, leaving 15 bases between them. The germline V gene has CDR1 KGHSH and CDR2 LQKENI. CDR3 bases: TGTGCCAGCTCACCATCCCTTTTAGGGGGAAACACTGAAGCTTTCTTT. This encodes CASSPSLLGGNTEAFF. The whole variable domain, filled in from reference TRBV18 and TRBJ1-1, reads NAGVMQNPRHLVRRRGQEARLRCSPMKGHSHVYWYRQLPEEGLKFMVYLQKENIIDESGMPKERFSAEFPKEGPSILRIQQVVRGDSAAYFCASSPSLLGGNTEAFFGQGTRLTVV.

About this clone itself: Other DNA sequences in this sample translate to the same CDR3. The chain is built from TRBV3-1 (or the pseudogene TRBV3-2) and TRBJ2-3, with D perhaps TRBD1 (5 bases). The CDR3 runs 11 residues. Germline V lookup: CDR1 LGHDT, CDR2 YNNKEL (reference sequence). The V end lost 6 bases, the J end lost 4 bases, and 5 bases lay between the germline ends. The CDR3 DNA reads as TGTGCCAGCAGAGGGGCAGATACGCAGTATTTT. Its translation is CASRGADTQYF.

This chain connects TRBV9 to TRBJ2-5; the D is unclear. The V and J ends lost 1 base and 5 bases respectively, with 9 bases between them. The CDR3 has 13 amino acids. Germline V gene data show CDR1 as SGDLS and CDR2 as YYNGEE. CDR3 DNA sequence: TGTGCCAGCAGCGTAAGCATGGTGGAGACCCAGTACTTC. Residues: CASSVSMVETQYF.

The rearrangement joins TRBV27 to TRBJ1-6; maybe TRBD1 (5 bases). The germline V gene encodes CDR1 MNHEY and CDR2 SMNVEV (reference sequence). This CDR3 contains 16 residues. Between the trimmed V and J ends, which lost 0 bases and 0 bases, there was a span of 6 bases. CDR3 nucleotide sequence: TGTGCCAGCAGTTTATCGCAGGGCTCCTATAATTCACCCCTCCACTTT. It is translated as CASSLSQGSYNSPLHF.

CDR3: CASSPPGGLEETQYF. CDR3 DNA sequence: TGTGCCAGCTCACCACCCGGGGGGCTGGAAGAGACCCAGTACTTC. J is TRBJ2-5 and V is TRBV18; possible D gene TRBD2, 7 bases. Trimming removed 0 bases from V and 3 bases from J, with 11 bases in between. The CDR3 covers 15 residues. Germline V CDR1 and CDR2: KGHSH, LQKENI.

The V gene is TRBV7-8, the J gene TRBJ1-5, with D uncertain. The germline V and J ends were trimmed by 1 base and 0 bases, with 16 bases remaining between them. The CDR3 is 18 residues long. The V gene's germline CDR1 is SGHVS and CDR2 FQNEAQ. This CDR3 reads CASSLVPSLIYSNQPQHF. The CDR3 bases are TGTGCCAGCAGCTTAGTACCGTCCCTAATCTATAGCAATCAGCCCCAGCATTTT.

The V call is TRBV5-6, the J call TRBJ1-4; D is unresolved. The CDR3 is 14 residues long. Trimming removed 0 bases from V and 4 bases from J, with 7 bases in between. Germline loops: CDR1 SGHDT, CDR2 YYEEEE. CDR3 coding DNA: TGTGCCAGCAGCTTGGGGCGGATTAATGAAAAACTGTTTTTT. It encodes CASSLGRINEKLFF.

V is TRBV5-1 and J is TRBJ1-2; no reliable D call. CDR3 size: 14 residues. CDR1 is SGHRS and CDR2 is YFSETQ in the germline V gene. Trimming removed 0 bases at V and 0 bases at J, with 6 bases between. The CDR3 region is CASSLALTNYGYTF. DNA of the CDR3: TGCGCCAGCAGCTTGGCTCTTACTAACTATGGCTACACCTTC.

CDR3 DNA sequence: TGTGCCAGCAGTTACAGGGGGCCGGAGACCCAGTACTTC. The encoded protein is CASSYRGPETQYF. The chain joins TRBV6-2 or TRBV6-3 to TRBJ2-5; 7 nucleotides match TRBD1. From germline, CDR1 is MNHEY and CDR2 SVGEGT. The CDR3 sequence is 13 residues long. J was trimmed by 5 bases and V by 2 bases; bases with no gene match: 2.

The J gene is TRBJ2-1, the V gene TRBV7-2; 7 nucleotides align to TRBD2. CDR3 length equals 15 residues. CDR1 SGHTA and CDR2 FQGNSA come from the germline V gene. V gave up 0 bases and J gave up 2 bases; unmatched junction bases: 1. The CDR3 bases are TGTGCCAGCAGCTTAGCGGGAGGGACCTACAATGAGCAGTTCTTC. It specifies CASSLAGGTYNEQFF.

The J gene is TRBJ2-7, the V gene TRBV18; 7 bases are a match to TRBD1. Trimming cost V 8 bases and J 1 base; bases outside gene matches: 8. The CDR3 runs to 14 residues. CDR1 and CDR2 from the germline V gene are KGHSH and LQKENI. The chain's CDR3 is CASRTGYGSYEQYF. The DNA of the CDR3 is TGTGCCAGCCGGACAGGTTATGGGTCCTACGAGCAGTACTTC.

The chain has TRBV7-9 and TRBJ1-4; no firm D call. Trimming shortened V by 7 bases and J by 8 bases, and 11 bases separated the two germline ends. The germline gives CDR1 SEHNR, CDR2 FQNEAQ (reference sequence). The CDR3 runs 12 residues. In DNA, the CDR3 is TGTGCCAGCACCTCACCCCAGGAAAAACTGTTTTTT. Amino acid sequence: CASTSPQEKLFF.

The genes are TRBV18 and TRBJ2-7, with 10 bases fitting TRBD1. The CDR3 extends over 17 amino acids. From germline, CDR1 is KGHSH and CDR2 LQKENI. J gave up 6 bases and V 4 bases, and 15 bases lay outside the gene matches. CDR3 sequence (DNA): TGTGCCAGCTCACATCTAGGATCCGGACAGGGGGGAGTCGAGCAGTACTTC. Amino acids: CASSHLGSGQGGVEQYF.

V gene TRBV15 combines with J gene TRBJ1-1; no reliable D call. Germline lookup yields CDR1 LNHNV and CDR2 YYDKDF (reference sequence). V was cut by 0 bases and J by 0 bases, with 8 bases left in between. The CDR3 contains 15 residues. The CDR3 spells CATSREGSVNTEAFF. CDR3 in DNA: TGTGCCACCAGCAGAGAGGGGAGCGTGAACACTGAAGCTTTCTTT.

This clone is a singleton in its sample. The chain has TRBV11-3 and TRBJ2-7; a weak D match, TRBD1 (6 bases). V dropped 1 base and J dropped 3 bases, with 7 bases sitting between them. The CDR3 sequence is 13 residues long. Germline V lookup: CDR1 SGHNT, CDR2 YENEEA. This CDR3 reads CASSLGQVYEQYF. In DNA, the CDR3 is TGTGCCAGCAGCTTAGGACAGGTCTACGAGCAGTACTTC.

This clone was seen just once. The J gene is TRBJ1-3, the V gene TRBV5-5; 7 bases map to TRBD1. Trimming removed 8 bases from V and 7 bases from J; junction bases left unmatched: 6. This CDR3 spans 12 amino acids. Germline CDR1 SGHKS, CDR2 YYEKEE (reference sequence). The CDR3 loop is CASRDRGNTIYF. For the CDR3, the DNA is TGTGCCAGTCGGGACAGAGGGAACACCATATATTTT.

CDR3 sequence: CASSLKGADRDSPLHF. The CDR3 coding sequence is TGTGCCAGCAGCTTAAAAGGGGCGGACAGGGATTCACCCCTCCACTTT. This chain joins TRBV13 and TRBJ1-6, with 8 bases that match TRBD1. Germline lookup yields CDR1 PRHDT and CDR2 FYEKMQ (reference sequence). The V and J ends lost 2 bases and 8 bases, in that order; junction bases with no gene match: 8. The CDR3 spans 16 residues. The whole variable domain, remainder taken from reference TRBV13 and TRBJ1-6, is AAGVIQSPRHLIKEKRETATLKCYPIPRHDTVYWYQQGPGQDPQFLISFYEKMQSDKGSIPDRFSAQQFSDYHSELNMSSLELGDSALYFCASSLKGADRDSPLHFGNGTRLTVT.

The chain recombines TRBV6-1 with TRBJ1-2; D is undetermined. Deletions cut 2 bases from V and 6 bases from J, with 13 bases between. The CDR3 is 14 amino acids. Germline V lookup: CDR1 MNHNS, CDR2 SASEGT. The CDR3 is CASSELSSFDGYTF. In DNA, the CDR3 is TGTGCCAGCAGTGAACTCTCCAGTTTTGATGGCTACACCTTC.

V usage is TRBV29-1 and J usage is TRBJ1-1; a weak D match, TRBD1 (6 bases). The V gene's germline CDR1 is SQVTM and CDR2 ANQGSEA. Trimming removed 6 bases from V and 1 base from J, with 6 bases in between. The CDR3 runs 11 residues. Here the CDR3 DNA reads TGCAGCGTGGGACAGAACACTGAAGCTTTCTTT. Its protein is CSVGQNTEAFF.